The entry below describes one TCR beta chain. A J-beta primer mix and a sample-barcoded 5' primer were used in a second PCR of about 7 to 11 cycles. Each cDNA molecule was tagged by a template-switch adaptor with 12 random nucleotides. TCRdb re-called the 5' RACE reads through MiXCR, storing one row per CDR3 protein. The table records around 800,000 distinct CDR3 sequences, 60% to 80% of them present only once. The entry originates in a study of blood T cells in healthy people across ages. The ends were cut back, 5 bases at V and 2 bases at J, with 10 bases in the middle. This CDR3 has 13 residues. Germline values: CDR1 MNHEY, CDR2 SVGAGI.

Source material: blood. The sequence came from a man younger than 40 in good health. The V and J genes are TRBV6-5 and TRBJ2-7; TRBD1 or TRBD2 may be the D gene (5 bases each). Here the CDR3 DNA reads TGTGCCAGCAGTAGGGACCCAGCCTACGAGCAGTACTTC. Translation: CASSRDPAYEQYF.